This TCR beta chain was sequenced in a study of T cell responses to AZD1222 COVID-19 vaccine. Study as a whole: Whether given at about 4 or about 12 weeks, second doses were pooled.

Measured with immunoSEQ multiplex PCR; TCRdb has only the in-frame clones, and not every one. Among roughly 180,000 clones, about nine tenths were seen once, and the ten largest hold 2.6%. Notes on the study in general: Donors skewed white British and female; clonal diversity was possibly underestimated.

This CDR3 comprises 12 residues. Trimming left V 6 bases short and J 8 bases short, with 10 bases between. In germline, CDR1 is KGHSH, CDR2 LQKENI. Points on this clone: No antigen is known for it.

The chain couples TRBV18 to TRBJ1-4; possibly TRBD1 for D (5 bases). The sample consisted of peripheral blood, taken on day 0 of AZD1222 vaccination. The receptor was isolated from an adult in good health. CDR3 amino acids: CASSTTDEKLFF. CDR3 sequence (DNA): TGTGCCAGCTCTACGACAGACGAAAAACTGTTTTTT. Variable domain in full (rest from reference TRBV18 and TRBJ1-4): NAGVMQNPRHLVRRRGQEARLRCSPMKGHSHVYWYRQLPEEGLKFMVYLQKENIIDESGMPKERFSAEFPKEGPSILRIQQVVRGDSAAYFCASSTTDEKLFFGSGTQLSVL.